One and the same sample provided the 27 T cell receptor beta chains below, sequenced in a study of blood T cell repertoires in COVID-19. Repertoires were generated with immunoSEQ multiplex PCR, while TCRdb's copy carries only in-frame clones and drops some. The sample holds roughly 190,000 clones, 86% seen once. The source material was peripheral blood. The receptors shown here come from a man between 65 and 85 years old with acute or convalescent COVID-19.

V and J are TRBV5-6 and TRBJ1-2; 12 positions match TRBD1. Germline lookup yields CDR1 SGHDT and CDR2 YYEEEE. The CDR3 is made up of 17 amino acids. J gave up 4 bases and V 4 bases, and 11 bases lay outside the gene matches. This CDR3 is CASSPEPPGQGAYGYTF. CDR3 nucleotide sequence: TGTGCCAGCAGCCCGGAGCCCCCGGGACAGGGGGCCTATGGCTACACCTTC. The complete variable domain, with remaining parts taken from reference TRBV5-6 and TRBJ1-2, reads DAGVTQSPTHLIKTRGQQVTLRCSPKSGHDTVSWYQQALGQGPQFIFQYYEEEERQRGNFPDRFSGHQFPNYSSELNVNALLLGDSALYLCASSPEPPGQGAYGYTFGSGTRLTVV.

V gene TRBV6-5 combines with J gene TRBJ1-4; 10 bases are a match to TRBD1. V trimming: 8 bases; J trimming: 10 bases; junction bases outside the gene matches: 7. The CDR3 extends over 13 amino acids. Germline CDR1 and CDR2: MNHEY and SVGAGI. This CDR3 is CASGADRGGKLFF. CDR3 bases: TGTGCCAGCGGCGCGGACAGGGGGGGAAAACTGTTTTTT.

The CDR3 here is CASSTGTGYNNEQFF. The DNA for the CDR3 is TGTGCCAGCAGCACCGGGACAGGCTACAACAATGAGCAGTTCTTC. The chain uses TRBV7-9 and TRBJ2-1, with 8 bases matching TRBD1. The CDR3 contains 15 residues. The V segment lost 5 bases and the J segment 5 bases; nucleotides outside the gene matches: 8. Germline V gene sequence: CDR1 SEHNR, CDR2 FQNEAQ (reference sequence).

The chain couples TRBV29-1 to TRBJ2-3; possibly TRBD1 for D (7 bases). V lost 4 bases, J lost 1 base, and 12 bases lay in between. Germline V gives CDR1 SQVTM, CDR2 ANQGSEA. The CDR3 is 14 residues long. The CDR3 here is CSVAAGQRTDTQYF. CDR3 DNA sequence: TGCAGCGTTGCCGCGGGACAGCGCACAGATACGCAGTATTTT.

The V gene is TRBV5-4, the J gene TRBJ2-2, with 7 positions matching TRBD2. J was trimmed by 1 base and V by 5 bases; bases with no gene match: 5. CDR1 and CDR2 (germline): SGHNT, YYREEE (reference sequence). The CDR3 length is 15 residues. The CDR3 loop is CASRAGRVNTGELFF. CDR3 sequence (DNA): TGTGCCAGCAGGGCGGGGAGGGTGAACACCGGGGAGCTGTTTTTT.

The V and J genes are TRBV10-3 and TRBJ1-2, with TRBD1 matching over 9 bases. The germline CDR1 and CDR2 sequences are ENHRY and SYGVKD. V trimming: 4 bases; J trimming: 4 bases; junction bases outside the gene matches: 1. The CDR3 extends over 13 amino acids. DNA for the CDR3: TGTGCCATCAGTGGGGACAGGGCCTATGGCTACACCTTC. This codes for CAISGDRAYGYTF.

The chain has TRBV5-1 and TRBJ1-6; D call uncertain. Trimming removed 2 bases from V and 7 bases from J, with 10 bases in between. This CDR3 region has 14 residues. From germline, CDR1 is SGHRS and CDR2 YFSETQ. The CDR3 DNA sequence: TGCGCCAGCAGCTTAGACCGGAGGAATTCACCCCTCCACTTT. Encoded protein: CASSLDRRNSPLHF.

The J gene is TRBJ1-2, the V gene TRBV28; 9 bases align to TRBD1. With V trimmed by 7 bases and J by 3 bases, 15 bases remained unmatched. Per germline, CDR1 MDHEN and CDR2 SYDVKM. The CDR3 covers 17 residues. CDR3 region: CASTTGGLDRGDYGYTF. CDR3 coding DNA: TGTGCCAGCACCACCGGTGGGCTAGACAGGGGGGACTATGGCTACACCTTC.

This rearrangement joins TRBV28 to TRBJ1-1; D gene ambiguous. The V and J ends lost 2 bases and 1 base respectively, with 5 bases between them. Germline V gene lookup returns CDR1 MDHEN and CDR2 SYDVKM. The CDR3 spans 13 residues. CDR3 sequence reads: CASSLPGNTEAFF. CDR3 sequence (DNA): TGTGCCAGCAGTTTACCCGGGAACACTGAAGCTTTCTTT.

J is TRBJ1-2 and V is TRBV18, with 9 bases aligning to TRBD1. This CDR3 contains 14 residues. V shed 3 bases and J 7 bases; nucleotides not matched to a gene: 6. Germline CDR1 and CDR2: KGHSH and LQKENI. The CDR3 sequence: CASSPATGGVGYTF. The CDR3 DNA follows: TGTGCCAGCTCACCCGCAACAGGGGGCGTTGGCTACACCTTC.

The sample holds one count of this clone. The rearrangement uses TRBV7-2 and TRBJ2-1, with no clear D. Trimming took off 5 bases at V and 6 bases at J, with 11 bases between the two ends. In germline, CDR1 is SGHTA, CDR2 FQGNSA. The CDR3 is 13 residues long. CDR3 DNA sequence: TGTGCCAGCAGCAGATCACACCTCAATGAGCAGTTCTTC. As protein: CASSRSHLNEQFF.

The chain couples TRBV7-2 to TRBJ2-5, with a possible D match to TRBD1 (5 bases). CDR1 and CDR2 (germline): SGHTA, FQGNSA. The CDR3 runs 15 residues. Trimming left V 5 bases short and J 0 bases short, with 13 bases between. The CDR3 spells CASSHQTEYQETQYF. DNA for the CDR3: TGTGCCAGCAGCCATCAGACAGAGTACCAAGAGACCCAGTACTTC.

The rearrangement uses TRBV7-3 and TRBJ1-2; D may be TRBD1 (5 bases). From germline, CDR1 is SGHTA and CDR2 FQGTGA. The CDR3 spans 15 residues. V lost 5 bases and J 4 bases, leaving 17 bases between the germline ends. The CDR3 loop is CASSPDSRRAYGYTF. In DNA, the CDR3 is TGTGCCAGCAGCCCTGACAGCCGGAGAGCCTATGGCTACACCTTC. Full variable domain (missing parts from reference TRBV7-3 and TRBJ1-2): GAGVSQTPSNKVTEKGKYVELRCDPISGHTALYWYRQSLGQGPEFLIYFQGTGAADDSGLPNDRFFAVRPEGSVSTLKIQRTERGDSAVYLCASSPDSRRAYGYTFGSGTRLTVV.

Here the CDR3 DNA reads TGTGCCTGGAGTGAGGGACTAGCGGGGTCAGCAGATACGCAGTATTTT. Translating it yields CAWSEGLAGSADTQYF. This chain links TRBV30 with TRBJ2-3; TRBD2 aligns across 13 bases. CDR3 length: 16 residues. CDR1 and CDR2 from the germline V gene are GTSNPN and SVGIG (reference sequence). V shed 1 base and J 4 bases; nucleotides not matched to a gene: 5. Filled out from reference TRBV30 and TRBJ2-3, the complete variable domain reads SQTIHQWPATLVQPVGSPLSLECTVEGTSNPNLYWYRQAAGRGLQLLFYSVGIGQISSEVPQNLSASRPQDRQFILSSKKLLLSDSGFYLCAWSEGLAGSADTQYFGPGTRLTVL.

The CDR3 nucleotides read TGTGCCAGCAGTGAAACAGGGGGGGATGAAAAACTGTTTTTT. This codes for CASSETGGDEKLFF. V and J are TRBV6-1 and TRBJ1-4, with 8 bases matching TRBD1. Trimming cost V 2 bases and J 6 bases; bases outside gene matches: 2. CDR1 MNHNS and CDR2 SASEGT come from the germline V gene. The CDR3 is 14 residues long.

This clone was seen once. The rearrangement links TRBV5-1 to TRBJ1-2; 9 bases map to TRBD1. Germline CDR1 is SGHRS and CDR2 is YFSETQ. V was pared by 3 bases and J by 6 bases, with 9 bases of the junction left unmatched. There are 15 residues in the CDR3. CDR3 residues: CASSWLGQGKDGYTF. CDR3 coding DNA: TGCGCCAGCAGCTGGCTTGGACAGGGGAAGGATGGCTACACCTTC.

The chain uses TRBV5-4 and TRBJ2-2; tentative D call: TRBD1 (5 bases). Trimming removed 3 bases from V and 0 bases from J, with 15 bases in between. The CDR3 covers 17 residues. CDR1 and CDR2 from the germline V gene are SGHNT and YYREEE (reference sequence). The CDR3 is CASSYDRLYPNTGELFF. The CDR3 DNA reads TGTGCCAGCAGCTACGACAGACTGTACCCGAACACCGGGGAGCTGTTTTTT.

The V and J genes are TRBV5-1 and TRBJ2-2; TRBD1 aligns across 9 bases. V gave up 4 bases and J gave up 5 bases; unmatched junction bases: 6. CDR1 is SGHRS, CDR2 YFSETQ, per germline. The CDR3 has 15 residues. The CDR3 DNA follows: TGCGCCAGCAGCGTGGAGACAGGGGGGACCGGGGAGCTGTTTTTT. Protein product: CASSVETGGTGELFF. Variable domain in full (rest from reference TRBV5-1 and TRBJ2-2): KAGVTQTPRYLIKTRGQQVTLSCSPISGHRSVSWYQQTPGQGLQFLFEYFSETQRNKGNFPGRFSGRQFSNSRSEMNVSTLELGDSALYLCASSVETGGTGELFFGEGSRLTVL.

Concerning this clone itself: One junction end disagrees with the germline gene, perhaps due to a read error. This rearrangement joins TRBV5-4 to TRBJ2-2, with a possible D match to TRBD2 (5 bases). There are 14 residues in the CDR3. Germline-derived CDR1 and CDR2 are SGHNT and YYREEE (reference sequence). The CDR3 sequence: CASSLNSRLRGAVF. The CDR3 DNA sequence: TGTGCCAGCAGCCTGAATAGCCGGCTCCGGGGAGCTGTTTTT.

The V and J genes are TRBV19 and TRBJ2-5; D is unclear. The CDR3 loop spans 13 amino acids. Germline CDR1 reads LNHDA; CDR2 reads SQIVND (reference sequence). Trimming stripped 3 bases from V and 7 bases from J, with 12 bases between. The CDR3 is CASSINSIGTQYF. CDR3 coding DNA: TGTGCCAGTAGTATCAACTCCATCGGGACCCAGTACTTC.

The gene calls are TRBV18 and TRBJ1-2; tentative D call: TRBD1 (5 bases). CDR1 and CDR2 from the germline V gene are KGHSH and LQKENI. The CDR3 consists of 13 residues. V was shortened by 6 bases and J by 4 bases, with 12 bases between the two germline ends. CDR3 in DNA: TGTGCCAGCTCCCCGGGGGGGGGCTATGGCTACACCTTC. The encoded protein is CASSPGGGYGYTF.

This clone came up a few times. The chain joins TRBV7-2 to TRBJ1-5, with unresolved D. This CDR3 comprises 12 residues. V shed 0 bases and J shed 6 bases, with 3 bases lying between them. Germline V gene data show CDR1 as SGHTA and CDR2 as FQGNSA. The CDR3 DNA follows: TGTGCCAGCAGCTTAGCCGGTCAGCCCCAGCATTTT. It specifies CASSLAGQPQHF. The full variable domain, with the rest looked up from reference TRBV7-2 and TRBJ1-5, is GAGVSQSPSNKVTEKGKDVELRCDPISGHTALYWYRQSLGQGLEFLIYFQGNSAPDKSGLPSDRFSAERTGGSVSTLTIQRTQQEDSAVYLCASSLAGQPQHFGDGTRLSIL.

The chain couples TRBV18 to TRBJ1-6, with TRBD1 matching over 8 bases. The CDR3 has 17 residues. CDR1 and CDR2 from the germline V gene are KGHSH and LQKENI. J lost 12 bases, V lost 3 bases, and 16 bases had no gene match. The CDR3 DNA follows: TGTGCCAGCTCACCGACAATAATAGGACAGGGCCCCTTACCCCTCCACTTT. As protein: CASSPTIIGQGPLPLHF.

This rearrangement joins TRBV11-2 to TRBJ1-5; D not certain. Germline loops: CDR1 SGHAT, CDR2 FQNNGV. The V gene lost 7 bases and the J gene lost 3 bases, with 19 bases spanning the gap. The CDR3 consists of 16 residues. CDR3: CASTPVLEQSNQPQHF. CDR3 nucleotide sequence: TGTGCCAGCACCCCCGTCCTGGAGCAGTCCAATCAGCCCCAGCATTTT.

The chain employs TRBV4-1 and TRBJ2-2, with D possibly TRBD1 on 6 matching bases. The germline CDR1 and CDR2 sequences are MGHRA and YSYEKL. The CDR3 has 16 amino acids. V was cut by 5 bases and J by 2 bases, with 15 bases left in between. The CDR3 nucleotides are TGCGCCAGCAGCTCCCAAGGGGGAGCAAACACCGGGGAGCTGTTTTTT. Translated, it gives CASSSQGGANTGELFF.

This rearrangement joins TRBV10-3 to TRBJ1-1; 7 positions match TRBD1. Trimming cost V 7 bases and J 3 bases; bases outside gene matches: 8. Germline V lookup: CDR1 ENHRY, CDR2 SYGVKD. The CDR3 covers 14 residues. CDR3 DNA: TGTGCCATCACCTCGACAGGGTCTTACACTGAAGCTTTCTTT. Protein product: CAITSTGSYTEAFF.

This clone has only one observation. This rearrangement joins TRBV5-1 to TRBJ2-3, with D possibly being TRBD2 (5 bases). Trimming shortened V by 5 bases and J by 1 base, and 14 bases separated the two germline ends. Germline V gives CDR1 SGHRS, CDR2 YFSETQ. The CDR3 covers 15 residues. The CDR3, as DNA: TGCGCCAGCAGTGTGGAGGTAGCTCGCACAGATACGCAGTATTTT. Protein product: CASSVEVARTDTQYF. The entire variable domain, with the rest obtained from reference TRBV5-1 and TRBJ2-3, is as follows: KAGVTQTPRYLIKTRGQQVTLSCSPISGHRSVSWYQQTPGQGLQFLFEYFSETQRNKGNFPGRFSGRQFSNSRSEMNVSTLELGDSALYLCASSVEVARTDTQYFGPGTRLTVL.